The sequence of this TCR beta chain was determined in a study of T cell changes during pregnancy in multiple sclerosis. Profiling relied on immunoSEQ multiplex PCR, and the TCRdb table lists in-frame clones only, not all of them. The table lists approximately 130,000 clones, roughly 97% of them singletons, with roughly 0.44% in the top ten. The CDR3 runs 14 residues. Trimming removed 4 bases from V and 6 bases from J, with 13 bases in between. Germline CDR1 reads MNHNS; CDR2 reads SASEGT. The specimen was peripheral blood, collected after pregnancy. The V and J genes are TRBV6-1 and TRBJ1-5, with D perhaps TRBD1 (5 bases). The origin of this receptor is a female donor with multiple sclerosis, enrolled in a pregnancy study. CDR3 sequence: CASSAMGGSQPQHF. The DNA of the CDR3 is TGTGCCAGCAGTGCGATGGGGGGATCTCAGCCCCAGCATTTT.